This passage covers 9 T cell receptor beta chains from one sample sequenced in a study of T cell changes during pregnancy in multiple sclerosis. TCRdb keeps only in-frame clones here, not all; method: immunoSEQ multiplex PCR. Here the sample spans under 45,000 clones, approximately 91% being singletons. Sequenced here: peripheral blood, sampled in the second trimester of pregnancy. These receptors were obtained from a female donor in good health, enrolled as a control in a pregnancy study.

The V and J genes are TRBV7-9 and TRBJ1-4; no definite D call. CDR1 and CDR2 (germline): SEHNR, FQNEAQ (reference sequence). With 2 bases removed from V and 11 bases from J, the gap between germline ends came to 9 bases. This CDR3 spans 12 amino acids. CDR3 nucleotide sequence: TGTGCCAGCAGCTTATTGGAGGAGAAACTGTTTTTT. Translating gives CASSLLEEKLFF.

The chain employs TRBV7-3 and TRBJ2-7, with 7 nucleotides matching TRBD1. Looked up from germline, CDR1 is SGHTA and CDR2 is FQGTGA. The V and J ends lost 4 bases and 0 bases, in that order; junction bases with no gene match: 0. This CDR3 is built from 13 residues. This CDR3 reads CASSWDSSYEQYF. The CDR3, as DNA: TGTGCCAGCAGCTGGGACAGCTCCTACGAGCAGTACTTC.

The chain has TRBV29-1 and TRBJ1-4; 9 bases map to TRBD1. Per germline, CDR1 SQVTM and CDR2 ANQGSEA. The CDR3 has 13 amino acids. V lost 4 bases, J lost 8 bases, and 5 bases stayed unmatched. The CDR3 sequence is CSVGGTGQEKLFF. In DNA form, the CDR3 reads TGCAGCGTTGGGGGGACAGGGCAGGAAAAACTGTTTTTT.

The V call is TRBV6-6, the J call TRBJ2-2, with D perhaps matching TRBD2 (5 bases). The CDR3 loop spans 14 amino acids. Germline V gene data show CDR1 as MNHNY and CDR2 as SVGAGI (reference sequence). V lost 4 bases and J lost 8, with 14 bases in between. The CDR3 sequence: CASSSDFAGGELFF. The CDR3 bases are TGTGCCAGCAGTTCGGACTTTGCTGGGGGGGAGCTGTTTTTT.

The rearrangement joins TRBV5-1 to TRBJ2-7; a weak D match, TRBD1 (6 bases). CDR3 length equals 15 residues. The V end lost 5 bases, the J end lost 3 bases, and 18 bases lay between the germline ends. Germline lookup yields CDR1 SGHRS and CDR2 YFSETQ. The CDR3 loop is CASRPATGTYYEQYF. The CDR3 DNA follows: TGCGCCAGCAGACCAGCCACAGGGACGTACTACGAGCAGTACTTC.

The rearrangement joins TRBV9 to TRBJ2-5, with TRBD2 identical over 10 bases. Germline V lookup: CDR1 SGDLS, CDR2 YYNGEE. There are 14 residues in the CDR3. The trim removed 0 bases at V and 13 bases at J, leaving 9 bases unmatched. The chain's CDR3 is CASSVALAGAALYF. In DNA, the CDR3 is TGTGCCAGCAGCGTAGCTCTAGCGGGGGCCGCGCTGTACTTC.

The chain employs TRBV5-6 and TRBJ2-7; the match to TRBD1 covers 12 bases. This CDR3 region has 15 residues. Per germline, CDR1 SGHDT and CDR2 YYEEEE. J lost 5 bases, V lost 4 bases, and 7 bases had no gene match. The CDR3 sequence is CASSLGDRGRDEQYF. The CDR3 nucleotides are TGTGCCAGCAGCCTGGGGGACAGGGGGCGAGACGAGCAGTACTTC.

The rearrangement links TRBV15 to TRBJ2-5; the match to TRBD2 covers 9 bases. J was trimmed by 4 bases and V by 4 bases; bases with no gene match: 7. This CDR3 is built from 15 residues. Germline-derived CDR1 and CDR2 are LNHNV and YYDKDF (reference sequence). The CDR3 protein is CATSIRLAGRETQYF. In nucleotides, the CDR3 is TGTGCCACCAGCATACGGCTAGCGGGGAGAGAGACCCAGTACTTC.

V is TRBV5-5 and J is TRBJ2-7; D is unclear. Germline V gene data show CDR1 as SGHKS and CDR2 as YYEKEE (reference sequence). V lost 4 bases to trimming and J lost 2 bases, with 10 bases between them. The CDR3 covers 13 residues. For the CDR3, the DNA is TGTGCCAGCAGCATCAGACGGGCCTACGAGCAGTACTTC. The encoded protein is CASSIRRAYEQYF.